This TCR beta chain was captured by sequencing in a study of blood T cell repertoires in COVID-19. Background on the study: From T cells, B-cell-depleted T cells, or PBMCs came the material, which was cDNA or gDNA.

In the authors' workflow: Researchers report that nucleated cell counts were estimated from reference gene primer amplification. TCRdb's table, derived via immunoSEQ multiplex PCR, lists solely in-frame clones and lacks some. V, J and clone size derive from that table, while D and trimming were established from the DNA sequence. The repertoire has about 52,000 clones, 80% to 95% of them found once; the top ten carry over 2.5%. The sample consisted of peripheral blood. The sequence was collected from a human donor in a cohort sampled during active COVID-19.

For the CDR3, the DNA is TGTGCCAGCAGCTTAGCGCCTCTCGCGGGAGGGTTCACAGATACGCAGTATTTT. Amino acid sequence: CASSLAPLAGGFTDTQYF. This chain links TRBV11-2 with TRBJ2-3; the match to TRBD2 covers 9 bases. Germline trimming cut 1 base from V and 2 bases from J; bases unmatched to any gene: 10. The CDR3 runs 18 residues. Germline V gene lookup returns CDR1 SGHAT and CDR2 FQNNGV.